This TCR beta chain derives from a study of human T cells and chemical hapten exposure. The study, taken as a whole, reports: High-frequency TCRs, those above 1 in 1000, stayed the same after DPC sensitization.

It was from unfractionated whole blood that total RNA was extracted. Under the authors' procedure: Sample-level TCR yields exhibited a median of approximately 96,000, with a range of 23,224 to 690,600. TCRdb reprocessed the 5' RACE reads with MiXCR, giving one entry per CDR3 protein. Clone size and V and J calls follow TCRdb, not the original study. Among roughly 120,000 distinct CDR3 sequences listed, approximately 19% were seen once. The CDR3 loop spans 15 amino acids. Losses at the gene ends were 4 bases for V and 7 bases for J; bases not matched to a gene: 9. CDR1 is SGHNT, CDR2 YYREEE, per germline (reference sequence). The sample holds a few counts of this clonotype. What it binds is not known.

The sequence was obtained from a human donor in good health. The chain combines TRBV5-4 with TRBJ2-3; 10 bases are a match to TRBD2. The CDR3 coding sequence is TGTGCCAGCAGCACCCTAGCGGGAGACATCAATACGCAGTATTTT. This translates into CASSTLAGDINTQYF.